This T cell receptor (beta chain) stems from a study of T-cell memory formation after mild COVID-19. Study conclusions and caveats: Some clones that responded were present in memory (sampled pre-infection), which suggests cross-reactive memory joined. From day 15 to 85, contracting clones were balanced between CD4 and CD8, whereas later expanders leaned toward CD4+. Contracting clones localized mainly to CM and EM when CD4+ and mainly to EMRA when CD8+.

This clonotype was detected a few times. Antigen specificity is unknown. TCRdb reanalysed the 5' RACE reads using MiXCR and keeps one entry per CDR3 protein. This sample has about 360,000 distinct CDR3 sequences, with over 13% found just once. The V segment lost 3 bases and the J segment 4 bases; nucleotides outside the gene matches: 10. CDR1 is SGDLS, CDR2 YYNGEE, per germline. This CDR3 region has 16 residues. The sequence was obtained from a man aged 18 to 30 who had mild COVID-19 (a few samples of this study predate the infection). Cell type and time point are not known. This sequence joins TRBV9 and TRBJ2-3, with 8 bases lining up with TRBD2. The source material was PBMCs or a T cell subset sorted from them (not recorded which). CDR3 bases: TGTGCCAGCAGCGGCCTCCCTACTAGCGGAGCAGATACGCAGTATTTT. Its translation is CASSGLPTSGADTQYF.